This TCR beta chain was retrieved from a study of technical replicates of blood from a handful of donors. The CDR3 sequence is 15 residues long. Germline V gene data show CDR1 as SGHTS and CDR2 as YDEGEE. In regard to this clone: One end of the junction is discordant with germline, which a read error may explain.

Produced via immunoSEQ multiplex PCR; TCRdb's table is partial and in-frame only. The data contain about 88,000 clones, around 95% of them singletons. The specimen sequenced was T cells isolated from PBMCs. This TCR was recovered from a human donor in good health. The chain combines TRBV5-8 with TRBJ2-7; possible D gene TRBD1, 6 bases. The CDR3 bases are TGTGCCAGCAGCTTAATTGGGGACATCCTTTACGAACAGTACTTC. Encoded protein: CASSLIGDILYEQYF.